This record covers a single T cell receptor beta chain. The CDR3 has 14 amino acids. V was pared by 3 bases and J by 6 bases, with 13 bases between. Germline lookup yields CDR1 MNHEY and CDR2 SMNVEV (reference sequence). Extracted RNA was reverse transcribed, and the resulting cDNA served as sequencing template. Generated by immunoSEQ multiplex PCR, the TCRdb table keeps only in-frame clones and is missing some. The sample consists of 150,000 to 200,000 clones, around 60% of them appearing once. The data stem from a study of CD8+ T cells in alopecia areata. Turning to the study itself: Administration of oral tofacitinib to treated patients was at 5 to 10 mg twice daily.

Sequenced material: CD4+ T cells sorted from blood, taken at week 0. The V call is TRBV27, the J call TRBJ2-3; maybe TRBD1 (5 bases). This TCR derives from a human donor with alopecia areata. The CDR3 sequence: CASSFDTHRDTQYF. CDR3 bases: TGTGCCAGCAGTTTTGACACTCACAGGGATACGCAGTATTTT.